This TCR beta chain came from a study of radiotherapy plus CTLA-4 blockade in lung cancer listed by TCRdb under 2018. Describing the broader study: Objective responses were observed in around 20% of enrolled patients, and disease control was achieved in less than 35%.

The library was generated by the immunoSEQ multiplex PCR assay. This is the immuneACCESS table as TCRdb keeps it, with only in-frame sequences that have V and J called. A part of the clones is gone; compared with another copy, unresolved V genes explain less than half, and the rest is unexplained. For this sample the table gives under 95,000 clones, of which more than 80% were detected only once. Approximately 0.81% of the sample goes to the ten largest clones. The study tested focal radiation therapy combined with CTLA-4 blockade (ipilimumab) in patients with chemo-refractory metastatic non-small-cell lung cancer. V loses 7 bases at its end and J loses 6 bases; junction bases beyond the gene matches: 17. Taken from the germline V gene, the CDR1 and CDR2 loops are MDHEN and SYDVKM. CDR3 length: 17 amino acids, cysteine to phenylalanine. The read is trimmed to its CDR3 DNA, 51 bases read in frame from base 1.

The study at large found these results: TCR clones derived from tumors expanded in peripheral blood after treatment with radiotherapy and ipilimumab. Early dynamic changes in blood T cell clones, together with increased serum interferon-beta after radiation, were reported as the strongest predictors of response.

With regard to this clone: No cognate antigen has been identified for it. No base quality information exists; no much larger clone differs at one position.

Rearrangement joined TRBV28 to TRBJ1-5; 8 bases in the junction line up with TRBD1. The sample was peripheral blood, taken from a patient treated with radiotherapy plus ipilimumab. This receptor was identified in a human donor with non-small cell lung cancer who had stable disease on radiotherapy plus ipilimumab. The CDR3 region has the sequence CASNYLLQGAPGQPQHF. The sequence in DNA is TGTGCCAGCAATTATCTCCTCCAGGGGGCGCCGGGTCAGCCCCAGCATTTT. With the portions outside the CDR3 filled from the reference TRBV28 and TRBJ1-5 genes, the complete variable region becomes DVKVTQSSRYLVKRTGEKVFLECVQDMDHENMFWYRQDPGLGLRLIYFSYDVKMKEKGDIPEGYSVSREKKERFSLILESASTNQTSMYLCASNYLLQGAPGQPQHFGDGTRLSIL.